The 6 T cell receptor beta chains in this list originate from one sample, sequenced in a study of T cell responses to AZD1222 COVID-19 vaccine. Clones were read by immunoSEQ multiplex PCR, and TCRdb kept only the in-frame ones, dropping some. The sample includes about 180,000 clones, about 92% of them seen just once. Sequencing was performed on peripheral blood, taken on day 0 of AZD1222 vaccination. These receptors were obtained from an adult in good health.

Turning to this clone: One end of the junction does not line up with germline, which may come from a read error. The rearrangement links TRBV10-3 to TRBJ2-3; 11 positions agree with TRBD2. Germline CDR1 is ENHRY and CDR2 is SYGVKD. CDR3 length: 17 residues. The CDR3 loop is CAIRSQLVAGGTDMQYF. The CDR3 bases are TGTGCCATCAGATCCCAGTTGGTAGCGGGAGGGACAGATATGCAGTATTTT.

The chain couples TRBV7-9 to TRBJ2-1; D is possibly TRBD1 (5 bases). The V and J ends lost 5 bases and 3 bases respectively, with 29 bases between them. This CDR3 is built from 20 residues. CDR1 and CDR2 from the germline V gene are SEHNR and FQNEAQ (reference sequence). CDR3 sequence: CASSTSFVRAPNLGYNEQFF. The CDR3 coding sequence is TGTGCCAGCAGCACGAGCTTCGTCAGGGCCCCAAATCTTGGCTACAATGAGCAGTTCTTC.

The chain has TRBV12-5 and TRBJ1-1; no clear D gene. CDR1 is LGHNT, CDR2 FRNRAP, per germline. The V gene lost 3 bases and the J gene lost 1 base, with 15 bases spanning the gap. The CDR3 loop spans 16 amino acids. CDR3 region: CASGLADPWGNTEAFF. The DNA for the CDR3 is TGTGCTAGTGGTTTAGCAGACCCCTGGGGGAACACTGAAGCTTTCTTT.

The V call is TRBV3-1 (or the pseudogene TRBV3-2), the J call TRBJ1-5; no firm D call. Germline-derived CDR1 and CDR2 are LGHDT and YNNKEL (reference sequence). The V and J ends lost 0 bases and 2 bases respectively, with 8 bases between them. This CDR3 has 15 amino acids. The CDR3 region is CASSQDKGGNQPQHF. The CDR3 DNA reads TGTGCCAGCAGCCAAGATAAGGGAGGCAATCAGCCCCAGCATTTT.

This rearrangement joins TRBV30 to TRBJ1-6, with D hard to call. V was trimmed by 0 bases and J by 10 bases, leaving 16 bases between them. CDR3 size: 15 residues. The germline V gene encodes CDR1 GTSNPN and CDR2 SVGIG (reference sequence). CDR3 region: CAWSVPWQVGSPLHF. The CDR3 bases are TGTGCCTGGAGTGTACCGTGGCAAGTCGGATCACCCCTCCACTTT.

This rearrangement joins TRBV15 to TRBJ2-3; tentatively, D is TRBD1 (5 bases). Looked up from germline, CDR1 is LNHNV and CDR2 is YYDKDF (reference sequence). Trimming shortened V by 1 base and J by 4 bases, and 9 bases separated the two germline ends. The CDR3 covers 14 residues. CDR3: CATSRGAGSDTQYF. The CDR3 DNA reads TGTGCCACCAGCAGAGGTGCAGGGTCAGATACGCAGTATTTT.